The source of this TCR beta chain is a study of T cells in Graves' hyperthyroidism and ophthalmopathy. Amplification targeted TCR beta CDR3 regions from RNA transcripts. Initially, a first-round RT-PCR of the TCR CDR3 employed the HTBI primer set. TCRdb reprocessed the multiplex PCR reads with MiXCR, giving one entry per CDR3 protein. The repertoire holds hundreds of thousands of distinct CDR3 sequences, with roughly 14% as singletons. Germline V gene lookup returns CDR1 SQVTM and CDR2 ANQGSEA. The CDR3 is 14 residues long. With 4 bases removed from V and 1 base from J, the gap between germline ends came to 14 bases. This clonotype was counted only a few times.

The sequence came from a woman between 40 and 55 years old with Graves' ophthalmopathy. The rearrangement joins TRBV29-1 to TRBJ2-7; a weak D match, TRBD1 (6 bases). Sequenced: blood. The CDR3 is CSVGRGRGSYEQYF. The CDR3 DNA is TGCAGCGTTGGCCGGGGCAGGGGTTCCTACGAGCAGTACTTC.